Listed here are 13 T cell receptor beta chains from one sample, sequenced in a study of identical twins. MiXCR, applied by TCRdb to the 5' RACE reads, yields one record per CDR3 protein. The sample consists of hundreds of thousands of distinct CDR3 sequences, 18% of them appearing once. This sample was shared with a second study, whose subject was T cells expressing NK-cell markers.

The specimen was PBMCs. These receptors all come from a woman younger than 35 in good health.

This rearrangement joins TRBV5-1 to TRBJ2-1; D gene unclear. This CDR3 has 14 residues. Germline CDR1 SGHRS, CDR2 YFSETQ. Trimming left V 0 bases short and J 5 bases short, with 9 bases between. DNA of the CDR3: TGCGCCAGCAGCTTGGTAAAAAGGGACAATGAGCAGTTCTTC. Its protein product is CASSLVKRDNEQFF.

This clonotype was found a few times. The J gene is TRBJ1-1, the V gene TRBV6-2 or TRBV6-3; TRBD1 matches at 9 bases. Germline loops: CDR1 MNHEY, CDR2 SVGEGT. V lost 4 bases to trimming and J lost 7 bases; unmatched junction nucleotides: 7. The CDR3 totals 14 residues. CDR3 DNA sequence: TGTGCCAGCAGTTCCACCGGGACAGGGAATGAAGCTTTCTTT. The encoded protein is CASSSTGTGNEAFF.

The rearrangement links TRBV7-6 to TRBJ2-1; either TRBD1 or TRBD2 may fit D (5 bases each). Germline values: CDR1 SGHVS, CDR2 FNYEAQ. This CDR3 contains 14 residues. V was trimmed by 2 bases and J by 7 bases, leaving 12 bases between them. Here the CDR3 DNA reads TGTGCCAGCAGCTTACCCGGGACCCCTAATGAGCAGTTCTTC. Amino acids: CASSLPGTPNEQFF.

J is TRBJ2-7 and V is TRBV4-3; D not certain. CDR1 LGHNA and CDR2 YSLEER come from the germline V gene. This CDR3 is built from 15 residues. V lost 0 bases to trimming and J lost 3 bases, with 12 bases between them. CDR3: CASSQDFSNRYEQYF. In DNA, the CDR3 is TGCGCCAGCAGCCAAGATTTTTCGAATCGCTACGAGCAGTACTTC.

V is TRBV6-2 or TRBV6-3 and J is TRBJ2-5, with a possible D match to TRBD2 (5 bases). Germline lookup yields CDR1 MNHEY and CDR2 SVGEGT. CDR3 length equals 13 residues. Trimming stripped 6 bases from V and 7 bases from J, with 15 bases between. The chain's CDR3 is CASSSLAEATQYF. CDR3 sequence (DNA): TGTGCCAGCAGCTCTCTAGCTGAGGCGACCCAGTACTTC.

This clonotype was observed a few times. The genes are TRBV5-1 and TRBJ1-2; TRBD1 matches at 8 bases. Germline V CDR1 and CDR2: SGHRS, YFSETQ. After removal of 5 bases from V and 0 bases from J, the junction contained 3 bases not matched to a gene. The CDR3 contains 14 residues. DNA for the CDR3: TGCGCCAGCAGACGGGACAGGCCTAACTATGGCTACACCTTC. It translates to CASRRDRPNYGYTF.

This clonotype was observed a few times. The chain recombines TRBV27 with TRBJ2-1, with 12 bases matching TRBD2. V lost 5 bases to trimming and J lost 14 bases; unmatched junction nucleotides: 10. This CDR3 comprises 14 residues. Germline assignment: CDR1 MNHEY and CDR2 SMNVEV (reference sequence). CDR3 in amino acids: CASSPSRLAGVEFF. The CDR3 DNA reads TGTGCCAGCAGTCCATCCCGACTAGCGGGAGTAGAGTTCTTC.

CDR3 sequence (DNA): TGTGCCAGCAGCTCATCCCCTCAGGGGCTTGGGCAGTACTTC. The encoded protein is CASSSSPQGLGQYF. This rearrangement joins TRBV7-2 to TRBJ2-7; the D gene is possibly TRBD1 (6 bases). Looked up from germline, CDR1 is SGHTA and CDR2 is FQGNSA. The CDR3 loop spans 14 amino acids. Deletions cut 4 bases from V and 9 bases from J, with 19 bases between. The full variable domain, its missing parts supplied by reference TRBV7-2 and TRBJ2-7, is GAGVSQSPSNKVTEKGKDVELRCDPISGHTALYWYRQSLGQGLEFLIYFQGNSAPDKSGLPSDRFSAERTGGSVSTLTIQRTQQEDSAVYLCASSSSPQGLGQYFGPGTRLTVT.

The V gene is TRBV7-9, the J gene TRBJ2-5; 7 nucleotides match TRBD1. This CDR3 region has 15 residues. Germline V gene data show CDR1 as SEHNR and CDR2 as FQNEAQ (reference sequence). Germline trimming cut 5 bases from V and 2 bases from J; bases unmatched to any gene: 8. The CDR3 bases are TGTGCCAGCAGCGAGCTTGGACAGGCTCAAGAGACCCAGTACTTC. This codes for CASSELGQAQETQYF.

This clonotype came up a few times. CDR3 sequence (DNA): TGTGCCAGCAGCCAAGTGACTAGCGGGGAAAGCACAGATACGCAGTATTTT. This encodes CASSQVTSGESTDTQYF. The chain joins TRBV14 to TRBJ2-3; the match to TRBD2 covers 11 bases. This CDR3 region has 17 residues. The V segment lost 1 base and the J segment 0 bases; nucleotides outside the gene matches: 3. CDR1 and CDR2 (germline): SGHDN, FVKESK.

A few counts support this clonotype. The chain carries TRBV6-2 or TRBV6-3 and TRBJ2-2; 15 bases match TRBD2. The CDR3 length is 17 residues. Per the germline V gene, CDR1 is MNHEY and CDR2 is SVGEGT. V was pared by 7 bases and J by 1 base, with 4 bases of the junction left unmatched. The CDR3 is CASTGTSGRMNTGELFF. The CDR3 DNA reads TGTGCCAGCACCGGGACTAGCGGGAGGATGAACACCGGGGAGCTGTTTTTT.

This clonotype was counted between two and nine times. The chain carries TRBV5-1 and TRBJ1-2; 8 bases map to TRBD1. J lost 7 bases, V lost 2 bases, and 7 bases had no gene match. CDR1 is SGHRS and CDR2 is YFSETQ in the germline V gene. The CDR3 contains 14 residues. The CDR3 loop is CASSFDQGAAGYTF. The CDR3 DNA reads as TGCGCCAGCAGCTTTGATCAGGGGGCAGCTGGCTACACCTTC. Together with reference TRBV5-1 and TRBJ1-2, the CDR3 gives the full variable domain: KAGVTQTPRYLIKTRGQQVTLSCSPISGHRSVSWYQQTPGQGLQFLFEYFSETQRNKGNFPGRFSGRQFSNSRSEMNVSTLELGDSALYLCASSFDQGAAGYTFGSGTRLTVV.

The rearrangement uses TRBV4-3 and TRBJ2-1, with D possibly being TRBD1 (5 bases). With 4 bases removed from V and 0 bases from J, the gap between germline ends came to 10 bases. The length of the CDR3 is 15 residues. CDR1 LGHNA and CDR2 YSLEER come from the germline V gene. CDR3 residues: CASSPWGDSYNEQFF. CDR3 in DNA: TGCGCCAGCAGCCCTTGGGGCGACTCCTACAATGAGCAGTTCTTC.